These 4 T cell receptor beta chains were all obtained from the same sample, sequenced in a study of graft-versus-host responses after intestinal transplantation listed by TCRdb under 2021. Library method: the immunoSEQ multiplex PCR assay. This immuneACCESS table, as held by TCRdb, lists in-frame sequences with V and J called but not all clones. Of the missing ones, under half trace to an unresolved V gene in checked studies; the others have no known cause. The sample profile shows about 39,000 clones; approximately 93% of them were found once. The top ten clonotypes cover 21% of the sample. Read against the paper, the sample's time point label means: cells obtained before transplantation from donor or recipient. The antigens of these receptors remain unknown. The sample here was unstimulated CD8+ T cells sorted from spleen or lymph node cells, taken before transplant. These receptors came from a human donor who was the organ donor for an intestinal transplant.

V gene TRBV7-9 combines with J gene TRBJ2-7; D not resolved. Per the germline V gene, CDR1 is SEHNR and CDR2 is FQNEAQ (reference sequence). V lost 3 bases and J 3 bases, leaving 6 bases between the germline ends. The CDR3 sequence is 12 residues long. In DNA, the CDR3 is TGTGCCAGCAGCTTTGGCAGCTACGAGCAGTACTTC. It translates to CASSFGSYEQYF.

This clone was found once. The chain couples TRBV5-4 to TRBJ1-6; D is unresolved. Per germline, CDR1 SGHNT and CDR2 YYREEE (reference sequence). Trimming took off 2 bases at V and 8 bases at J, with 8 bases between the two ends. The CDR3 contains 13 residues. The CDR3 region is CASSFGRDSPLHF. CDR3 in DNA: TGTGCCAGCAGCTTCGGGAGGGATTCACCCCTCCACTTT.

The chain has TRBV10-3 and TRBJ2-1; TRBD1 matches 7 bases. CDR1 ENHRY and CDR2 SYGVKD come from the germline V gene. The CDR3 contains 16 residues. V lost 4 bases and J lost 4; bases outside the gene matches: 10. This CDR3 is CAISGTRQGRYNEQFF. CDR3 DNA: TGTGCCATCAGTGGTACTAGACAGGGACGATACAATGAGCAGTTCTTC.

V gene TRBV4-3 combines with J gene TRBJ1-1; D unresolved. The germline V and J ends were trimmed by 0 bases and 4 bases, with 9 bases remaining between them. CDR1 and CDR2 (germline): LGHNA, YSLEER. The CDR3 loop spans 14 amino acids. CDR3 DNA sequence: TGCGCCAGCAGCCAAGATCACGTAGGCACTGAAGCTTTCTTT. This sequence encodes CASSQDHVGTEAFF.